Listed below are T cell receptor beta chains from one sample, sequenced in a study of vaccination and CD4 T cells after COVID-19. Antigens of these TCRs are unknown. TCRdb ran MiXCR on the PCR reads and lists one entry per CDR3 protein. The top ten hold 2.5% of the sample, which has some 20,000 distinct CDR3 sequences, approximately 48% seen once. The sequences come from CD4+ T cells from blood, cultured in vitro, collected after SARS-CoV-2 vaccination. These receptors originate from a human donor who had recovered from COVID-19. Each CDR3 is given with its conserved first and last residue. The D gene is left open where the match is weak. Clone size, where shown, is once, few, many, or a class for clones that have expanded.

D	J	V	size	DNA	CDR3
-	TRBJ1-1	TRBV19	-	TGTGCCAGTGTCAGGGGCACGAACACTGAAGCTTTCTTT	CASVRGTNTEAFF
TRBD1	TRBJ2-7	TRBV19	-	TGTGCCAGTAGCCGGGACAGGGCCTACGAGCAGTACTTC	CASSRDRAYEQYF
-	TRBJ1-1	TRBV9	-	TGTGCCAGCAGCGGCTTACAGGGTAGCACTGAAGCTTTCTTT	CASSGLQGSTEAFF
-	TRBJ2-1	TRBV10-3	-	TGTGCCATCAGACCAGAGATGGGCTACAATGAGCAGTTCTTC	CAIRPEMGYNEQFF
-	TRBJ2-2	TRBV12-3/TRBV12-4	-	TGTGCCAGCAGTGAGCCAGGGTCCACCGGGGAGCTGTTTTTT	CASSEPGSTGELFF
TRBD2	TRBJ2-5	TRBV12-3/TRBV12-4	few	TGTGCCAGCAGGCGAGGCCAGCGGGAGCTAGGAGAGACCCAGTACTTC	CASRRGQRELGETQYF
-	TRBJ1-5	TRBV20-1	few	TGCAGTGCTAGAGATCCCACAGGGCCAGCTAATCAGCCCCAGCATTTT	CSARDPTGPANQPQHF
TRBD1	TRBJ1-2	TRBV19	few	TGTGCCAGTAGCCATGACAGGGTTTGGTATGGCTACACCTTC	CASSHDRVWYGYTF
-	TRBJ2-7	TRBV10-3	-	TGTGCCATCAGTGAGACAGCAGATAACGAGCAGTACTTC	CAISETADNEQYF
-	TRBJ2-5	TRBV18	-	TGTGCCAGCTCACCTACGGAGACCCAGTACTTC	CASSPTETQYF
-	TRBJ2-1	TRBV6-5	-	TGTGCCAGCAGTTTACCGAGGGGTGCGGGATATAATGAGCAGTTCTTC	CASSLPRGAGYNEQFF
TRBD1	TRBJ1-6	TRBV6-4	once	TGTGCCAGCAGTTTACAGGGGGAATCACCCCTCCACTTT	CASSLQGESPLHF
TRBD1	TRBJ1-2	TRBV20-1	few	TGCAGTGCTATTAACGACGAGGACAGGGGGCGTAACTATGGCTACACCTTC	CSAINDEDRGRNYGYTF
-	TRBJ2-3	TRBV7-2	-	TGTGCCAGCGCCTCGGGGACAGATACGCAGTATTTT	CASASGTDTQYF
-	TRBJ2-7	TRBV27	once	TGTGCCAGCAGACAGACAATCGGCCCCTACGAGCAGTACTTC	CASRQTIGPYEQYF
TRBD1	TRBJ2-7	TRBV29-1	-	TGCAGCGTTGTATCCAGGGGGATCTACGAGCAGTACTTC	CSVVSRGIYEQYF
-	TRBJ1-2	TRBV27	few	TGTGCCAGCAGTTTCGGGCTAGATCGTGGCTACACCTTC	CASSFGLDRGYTF
-	TRBJ2-3	TRBV27	-	TGTGCCAGCCTCCCCTGGGGTTCGGTGTTCGGAGATACGCAGTATTTT	CASLPWGSVFGDTQYF
-	TRBJ1-5	TRBV10-3	few	TGTGCCATCAGTGCAGAGAACCGGGGCAATCAGCCCCAGCATTTT	CAISAENRGNQPQHF
TRBD1	TRBJ1-2	TRBV28	-	TGTGCCATATGCCGGGACAGGGATTTTTATGGCTACACCTTC	CAICRDRDFYGYTF
TRBD1	TRBJ2-5	TRBV10-3	-	TGTGCCATCAGTGCCTCTATCCTGGCAGGGGGCGAAGAGACCCAGTACTTC	CAISASILAGGEETQYF
-	TRBJ2-7	TRBV19	-	TGTGCCAGTAACATGGACGGACCCTCCTACGAGCAGTACTTC	CASNMDGPSYEQYF
TRBD1	TRBJ1-2	TRBV28	few	TGTGCCAGCAGTTCGACAGGGGCACCTAACTATGGCTACACCTTC	CASSSTGAPNYGYTF
-	TRBJ2-5	TRBV20-1	-	TGCAGTGCCGAACGGATTTTGGGGGGCGAGACCCAGTACTTC	CSAERILGGETQYF
-	TRBJ1-2	TRBV6-1	few	TGTGCCAGCAGTGAAGATGGCGGTGCTAACTATGGCTACACCTTC	CASSEDGGANYGYTF
-	TRBJ2-7	TRBV12-3/TRBV12-4	-	TGTGCCAGCAGTTTGGGGAGTAGTGGGTACGAGCAGTACTTC	CASSLGSSGYEQYF
-	TRBJ1-1	TRBV28	-	TGTGCCAGCAGTTTTGAAAGTCGCAGTGAAGCTTTCTTT	CASSFESRSEAFF
TRBD1	TRBJ1-1	TRBV27	-	TGTGCCAGCAGTCCATTCGGGACAGCGAAAACTGAAGCTTTCTTT	CASSPFGTAKTEAFF
-	TRBJ2-5	TRBV7-6	-	TGTGCCAGCAGCTCCCGCCCCGCTGGGAGTCAAGAGACCCAGTACTTC	CASSSRPAGSQETQYF
TRBD1	TRBJ2-7	TRBV6-5	few	TGTGCCAGCAGTTTAGGACAGGGGGCAGACGAGCAGTACTTC	CASSLGQGADEQYF